This T cell receptor beta chain was captured by sequencing in a study of cytomegalovirus exposure and HLA in healthy donors. Study-wide background: The 110 or so validation repertoires used a platform that matched the one used for the 600 to 700 first-cohort repertoires, as a later analysis reported.

Study-wide results and caveats: In vitro confirmation showed three CMV-associated chains to be CMV antigen specific. Altogether, 160 or so TCR beta chains were recorded as cytomegalovirus-associated.

TCRdb's copy holds only in-frame clones and misses some; the assay was immunoSEQ multiplex PCR. This table has under 250,000 clones, roughly nine tenths appearing once. This CDR3 contains 13 residues. From germline, CDR1 is MGHDK and CDR2 SYGVNS. Trimming left V 6 bases short and J 4 bases short, with 9 bases between. Comments on this clone: Its target is not known.

The chain is built from TRBV25-1 and TRBJ2-2; D unclear. Sequencing used PBMCs. This TCR was sampled from a young man in good health and CMV-seropositive. The DNA for the CDR3 is TGTGCCAGCAGGCACGTATCCACCGGGGAGCTGTTTTTT. Translated: CASRHVSTGELFF. Based on the CDR3 plus reference TRBV25-1 and TRBJ2-2, the full variable domain is EADIYQTPRYLVIGTGKKITLECSQTMGHDKMYWYQQDPGMELHLIHYSYGVNSTEKGDLSSESTVSRIRTEHFPLTLESARPSHTSQYLCASRHVSTGELFFGEGSRLTVL.